What follows describes a single T cell receptor beta chain. Its antigen is not known. This sample is part of a study of Ad26.COV2.S vaccination and SARS-CoV-2 variants. Background on the study: Vaccine-arm donor from the placebo-controlled COV1001 Ad26.COV2.S trial. The authors gave Ad26.COV2.S intramuscularly, either once or twice 56 days apart. General observations from the study: CD8+ and CD4+ T cells specific for spike reportedly responded with substantial breadth after vaccination.

Sample treatment: about 20 received Ad26.COV2.S at low or high dose, single or two shots; about five received placebo; per-sample allocation not given. Collection of samples fell on day 63 after the first vaccine or placebo injection. This table comes from immunoSEQ multiplex PCR, and its TCRdb copy is limited to in-frame clones, with some not included. Of around 450,000 clones in the sample, less than 95% were seen once. This CDR3 spans 13 amino acids. In germline, CDR1 is SEHNR, CDR2 FQNEAQ (reference sequence). Losses at the gene ends were 10 bases for V and 8 bases for J; bases not matched to a gene: 11.

The clonotype originates from a person between 18 and 60 years old who received the Ad26.COV2.S COVID-19 vaccine or a placebo. The chain uses TRBV7-9 and TRBJ1-2, with TRBD1 matching 9 bases. The material was peripheral blood, obtained in a trial of Ad26.COV2.S vaccine versus placebo. CDR3 in DNA: TGTGCCACCATAACAGGGGGCGCAAACGGCTACACCTTC. It is translated as CATITGGANGYTF. The full variable domain, rest sourced from reference TRBV7-9 and TRBJ1-2, is DTGVSQNPRHKITKRGQNVTFRCDPISEHNRLYWYRQTLGQGPEFLTYFQNEAQLEKSRLLSDRFSAERPKGSFSTLEIQRTEQGDSAMYLCATITGGANGYTFGSGTRLTVV.